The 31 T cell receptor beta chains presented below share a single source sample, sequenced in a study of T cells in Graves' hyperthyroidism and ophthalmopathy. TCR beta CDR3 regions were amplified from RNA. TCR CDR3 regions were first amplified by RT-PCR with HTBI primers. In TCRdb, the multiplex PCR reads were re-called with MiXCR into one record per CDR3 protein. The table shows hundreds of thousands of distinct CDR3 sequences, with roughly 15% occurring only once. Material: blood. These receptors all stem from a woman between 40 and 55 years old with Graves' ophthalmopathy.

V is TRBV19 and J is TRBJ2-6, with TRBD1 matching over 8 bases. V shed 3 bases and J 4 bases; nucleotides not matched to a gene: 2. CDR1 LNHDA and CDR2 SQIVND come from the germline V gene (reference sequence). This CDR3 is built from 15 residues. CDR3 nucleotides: TGTGCCAGTAGTATTCAGGGGGCCGGGGCCAACGTCCTGACTTTC. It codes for CASSIQGAGANVLTF.

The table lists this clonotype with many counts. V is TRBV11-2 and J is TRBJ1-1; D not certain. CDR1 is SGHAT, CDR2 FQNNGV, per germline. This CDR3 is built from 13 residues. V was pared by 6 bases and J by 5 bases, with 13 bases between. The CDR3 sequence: CASRLRVGTEAFF. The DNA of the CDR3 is TGTGCCAGCAGGTTGCGGGTGGGGACTGAAGCTTTCTTT. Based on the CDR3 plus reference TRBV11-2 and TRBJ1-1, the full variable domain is EAGVAQSPRYKIIEKRQSVAFWCNPISGHATLYWYQQILGQGPKLLIQFQNNGVVDDSQLPKDRFSAERLKGVDSTLKIQPAKLEDSAVYLCASRLRVGTEAFFGQGTRLTVV.

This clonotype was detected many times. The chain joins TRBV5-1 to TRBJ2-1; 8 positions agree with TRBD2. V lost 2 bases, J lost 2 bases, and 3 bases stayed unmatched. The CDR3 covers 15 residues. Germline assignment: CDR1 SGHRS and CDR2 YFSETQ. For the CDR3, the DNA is TGCGCCAGCAGCTTAGCGGGGGAAGCCTACAATGAGCAGTTCTTC. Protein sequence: CASSLAGEAYNEQFF.

CDR3 DNA: TGTGCCAGCTCACCAGAGGTGGGGCGCTCAAATCAGCCCCAGCATTTT. Translating gives CASSPEVGRSNQPQHF. V and J are TRBV18 and TRBJ1-5, with D perhaps matching TRBD1 (5 bases). The CDR3 is 16 amino acids. Trimming took 2 bases from V and 4 from J, leaving 15 bases between them. The germline V gene has CDR1 KGHSH and CDR2 LQKENI. The complete variable domain, with remaining parts taken from reference TRBV18 and TRBJ1-5, reads NAGVMQNPRHLVRRRGQEARLRCSPMKGHSHVYWYRQLPEEGLKFMVYLQKENIIDESGMPKERFSAEFPKEGPSILRIQQVVRGDSAAYFCASSPEVGRSNQPQHFGDGTRLSIL.

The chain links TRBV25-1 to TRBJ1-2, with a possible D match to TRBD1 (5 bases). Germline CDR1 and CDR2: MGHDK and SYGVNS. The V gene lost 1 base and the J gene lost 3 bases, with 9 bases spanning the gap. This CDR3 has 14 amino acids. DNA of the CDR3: TGTGCCAGCAGTGAATGGGGGGGGGACTATGGCTACACCTTC. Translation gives CASSEWGGDYGYTF.

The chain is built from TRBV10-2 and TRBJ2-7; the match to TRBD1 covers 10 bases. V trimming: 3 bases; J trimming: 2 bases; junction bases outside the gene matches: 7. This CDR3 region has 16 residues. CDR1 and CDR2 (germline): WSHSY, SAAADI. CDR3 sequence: CASSDPGTGDTYEQYF. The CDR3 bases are TGCGCCAGCAGTGACCCGGGGACAGGGGACACCTACGAGCAGTACTTC.

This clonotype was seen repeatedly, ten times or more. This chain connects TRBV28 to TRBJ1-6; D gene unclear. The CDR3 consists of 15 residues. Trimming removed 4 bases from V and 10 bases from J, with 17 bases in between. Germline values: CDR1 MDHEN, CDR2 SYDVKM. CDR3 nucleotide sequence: TGTGCCAGCAGTTCACCCACGCGACCGATGTCACCCCTCCACTTT. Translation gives CASSSPTRPMSPLHF.

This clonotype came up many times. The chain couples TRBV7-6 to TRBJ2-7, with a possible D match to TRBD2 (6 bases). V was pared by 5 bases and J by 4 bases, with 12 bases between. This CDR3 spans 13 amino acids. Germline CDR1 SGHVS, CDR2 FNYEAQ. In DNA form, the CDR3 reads TGTGCCAGCAGCCAAACCGGGGGATACGAGCAGTACTTC. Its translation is CASSQTGGYEQYF.

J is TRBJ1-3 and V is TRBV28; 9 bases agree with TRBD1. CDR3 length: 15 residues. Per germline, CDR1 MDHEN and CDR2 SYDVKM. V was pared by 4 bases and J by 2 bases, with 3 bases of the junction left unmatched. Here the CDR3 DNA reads TGTGCCAGCAGTTCTGGGACAGGGACTGGAAACACCATATATTTT. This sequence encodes CASSSGTGTGNTIYF. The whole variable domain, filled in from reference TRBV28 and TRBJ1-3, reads DVKVTQSSRYLVKRTGEKVFLECVQDMDHENMFWYRQDPGLGLRLIYFSYDVKMKEKGDIPEGYSVSREKKERFSLILESASTNQTSMYLCASSSGTGTGNTIYFGEGSWLTVV.

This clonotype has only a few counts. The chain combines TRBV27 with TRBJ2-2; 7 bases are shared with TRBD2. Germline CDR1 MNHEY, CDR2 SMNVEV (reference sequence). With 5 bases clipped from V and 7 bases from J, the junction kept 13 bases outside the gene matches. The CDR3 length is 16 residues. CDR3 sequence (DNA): TGTGCCAGCAGTCCCCCGGGTGGCGGGAGTTTCGGGGAGCTGTTTTTT. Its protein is CASSPPGGGSFGELFF.

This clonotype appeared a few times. This chain's CDR3 is CASSDPATKNVGINEKLFF. CDR3 nucleotides: TGTGCCAGCAGTGACCCCGCGACCAAGAACGTAGGGATTAATGAAAAACTGTTTTTT. This chain links TRBV6-1 with TRBJ1-4; no clear D. Germline lookup yields CDR1 MNHNS and CDR2 SASEGT. Trimming took off 3 bases at V and 4 bases at J, with 24 bases between the two ends. This CDR3 is 19 amino acids long.

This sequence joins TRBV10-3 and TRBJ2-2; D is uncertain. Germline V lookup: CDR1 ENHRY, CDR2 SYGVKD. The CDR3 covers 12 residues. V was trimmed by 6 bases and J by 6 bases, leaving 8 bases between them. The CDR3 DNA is TGTGCCATCAGCGGACGTGCCGGGGAGCTGTTTTTT. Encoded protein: CAISGRAGELFF.

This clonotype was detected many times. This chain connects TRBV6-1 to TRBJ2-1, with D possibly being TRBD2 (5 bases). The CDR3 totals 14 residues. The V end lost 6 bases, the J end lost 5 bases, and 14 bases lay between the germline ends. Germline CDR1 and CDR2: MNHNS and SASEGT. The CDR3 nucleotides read TGTGCCAGCAGCGTGACGGGGTTTAACAATGAGCAGTTCTTC. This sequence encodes CASSVTGFNNEQFF.

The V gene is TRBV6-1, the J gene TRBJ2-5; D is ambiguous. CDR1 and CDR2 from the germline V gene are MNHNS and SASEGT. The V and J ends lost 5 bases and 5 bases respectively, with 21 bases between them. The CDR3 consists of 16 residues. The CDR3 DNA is TGTGCCAGCAGTCCTATCCTAGGCGGCCCGGCGGAGACCCAGTACTTC. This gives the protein CASSPILGGPAETQYF.

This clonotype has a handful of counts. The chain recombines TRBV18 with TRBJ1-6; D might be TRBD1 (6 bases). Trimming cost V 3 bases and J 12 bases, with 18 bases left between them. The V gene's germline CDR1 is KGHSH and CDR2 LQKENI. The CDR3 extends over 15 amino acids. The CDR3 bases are TGTGCCAGCTCACCTTTGTCAGGGGAAGAAGGACCCCTCCACTTT. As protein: CASSPLSGEEGPLHF. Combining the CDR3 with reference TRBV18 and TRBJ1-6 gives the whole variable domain NAGVMQNPRHLVRRRGQEARLRCSPMKGHSHVYWYRQLPEEGLKFMVYLQKENIIDESGMPKERFSAEFPKEGPSILRIQQVVRGDSAAYFCASSPLSGEEGPLHFGNGTRLTVT.

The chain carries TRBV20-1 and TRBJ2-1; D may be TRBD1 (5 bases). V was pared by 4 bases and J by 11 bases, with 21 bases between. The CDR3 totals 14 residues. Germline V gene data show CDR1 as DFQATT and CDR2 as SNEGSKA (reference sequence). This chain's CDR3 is CSAISRGALGQQFF. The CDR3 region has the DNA TGCAGTGCTATCTCAAGGGGTGCCCTAGGACAGCAGTTCTTC.

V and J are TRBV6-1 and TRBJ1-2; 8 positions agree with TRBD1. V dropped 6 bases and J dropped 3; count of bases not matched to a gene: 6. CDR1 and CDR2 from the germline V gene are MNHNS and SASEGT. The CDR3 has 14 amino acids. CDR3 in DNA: TGTGCCAGCAGCAAATCGACAGGGGACTATGGCTACACCTTC. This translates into CASSKSTGDYGYTF.

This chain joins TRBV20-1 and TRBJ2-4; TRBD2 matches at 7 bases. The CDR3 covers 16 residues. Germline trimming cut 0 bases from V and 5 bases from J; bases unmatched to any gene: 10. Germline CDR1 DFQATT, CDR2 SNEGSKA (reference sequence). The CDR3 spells CSARDPRGGVENIQYF. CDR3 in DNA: TGCAGTGCTAGAGATCCGAGGGGAGGGGTCGAAAACATTCAGTACTTC.

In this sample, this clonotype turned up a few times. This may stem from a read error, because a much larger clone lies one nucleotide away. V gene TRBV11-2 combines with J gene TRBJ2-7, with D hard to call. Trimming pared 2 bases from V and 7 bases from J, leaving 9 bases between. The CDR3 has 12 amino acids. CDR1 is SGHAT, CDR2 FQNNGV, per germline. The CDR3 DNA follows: TGTGCCAGCAGCTTACTGACGAGGGAGCAGTACTTC. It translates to CASSLLTREQYF.

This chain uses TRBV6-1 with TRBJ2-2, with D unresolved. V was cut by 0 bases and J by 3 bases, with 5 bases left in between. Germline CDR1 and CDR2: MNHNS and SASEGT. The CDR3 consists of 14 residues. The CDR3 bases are TGTGCCAGCAGTGAAGCGCTCGACACCGGGGAGCTGTTTTTT. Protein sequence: CASSEALDTGELFF.

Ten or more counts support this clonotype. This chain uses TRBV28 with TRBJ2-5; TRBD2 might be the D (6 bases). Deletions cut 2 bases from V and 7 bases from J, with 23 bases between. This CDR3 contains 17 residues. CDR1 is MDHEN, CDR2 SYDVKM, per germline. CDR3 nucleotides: TGTGCCAGCAGTTTACGGCGGCGGGACTCTGTCTTCGTGACCCAGTACTTC. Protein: CASSLRRRDSVFVTQYF.

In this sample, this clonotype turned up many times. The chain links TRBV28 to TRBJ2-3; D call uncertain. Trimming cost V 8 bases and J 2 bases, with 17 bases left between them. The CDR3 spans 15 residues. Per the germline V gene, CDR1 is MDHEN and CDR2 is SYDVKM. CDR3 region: CASCSEIRNTDTQYF. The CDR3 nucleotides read TGTGCCAGCTGTTCGGAGATTAGAAACACAGATACGCAGTATTTT.

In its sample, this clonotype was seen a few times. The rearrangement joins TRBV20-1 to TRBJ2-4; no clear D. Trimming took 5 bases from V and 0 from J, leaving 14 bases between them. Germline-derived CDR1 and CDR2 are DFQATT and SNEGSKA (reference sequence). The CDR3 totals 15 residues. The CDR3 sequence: CSAPVGALAKNIQYF. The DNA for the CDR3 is TGCAGTGCTCCCGTCGGTGCACTAGCCAAAAACATTCAGTACTTC.

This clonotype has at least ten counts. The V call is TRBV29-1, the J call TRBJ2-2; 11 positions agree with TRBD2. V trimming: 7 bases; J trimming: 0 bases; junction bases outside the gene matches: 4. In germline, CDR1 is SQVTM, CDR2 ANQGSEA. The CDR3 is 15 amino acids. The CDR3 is CSAKTSGTNTGELFF. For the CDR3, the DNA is TGCAGCGCCAAGACTAGCGGGACGAACACCGGGGAGCTGTTTTTT.

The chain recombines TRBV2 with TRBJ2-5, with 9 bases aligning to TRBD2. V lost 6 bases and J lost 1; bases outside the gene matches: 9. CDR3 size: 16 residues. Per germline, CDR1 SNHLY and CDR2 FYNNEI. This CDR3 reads CASRETSGYSQETQYF. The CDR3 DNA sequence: TGTGCCAGCAGGGAAACTAGCGGGTACTCCCAAGAGACCCAGTACTTC.

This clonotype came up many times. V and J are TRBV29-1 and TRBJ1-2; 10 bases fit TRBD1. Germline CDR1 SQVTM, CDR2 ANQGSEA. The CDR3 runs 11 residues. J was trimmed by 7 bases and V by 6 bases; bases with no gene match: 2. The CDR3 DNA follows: TGCAGCGTCGGGACAGGGGCTGGCTACACCTTC. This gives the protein CSVGTGAGYTF.

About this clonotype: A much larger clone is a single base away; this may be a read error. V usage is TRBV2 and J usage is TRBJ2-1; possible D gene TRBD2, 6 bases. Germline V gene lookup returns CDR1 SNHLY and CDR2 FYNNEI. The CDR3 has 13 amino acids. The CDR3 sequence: CATCRDSNNEQFF. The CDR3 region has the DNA TGTGCCACCTGTCGGGACTCCAACAATGAGCAGTTCTTC. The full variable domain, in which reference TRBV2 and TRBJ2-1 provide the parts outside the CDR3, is EPEVTQTPSHQVTQMGQEVILRCVPISNHLYFYWYRQILGQKVEFLVSFYNNEISEKSEIFDDQFSVERPDGSNFTLKIRSTKLEDSAMYFCATCRDSNNEQFFGPGTRLTVL.

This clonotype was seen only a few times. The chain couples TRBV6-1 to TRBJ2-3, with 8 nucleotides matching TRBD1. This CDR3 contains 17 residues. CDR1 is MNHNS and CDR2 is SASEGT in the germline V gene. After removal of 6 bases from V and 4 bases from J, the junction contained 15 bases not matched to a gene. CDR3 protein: CASSRGTGTGGADTQYF. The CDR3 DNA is TGTGCCAGCAGCCGCGGTACCGGGACAGGAGGCGCAGATACGCAGTATTTT.

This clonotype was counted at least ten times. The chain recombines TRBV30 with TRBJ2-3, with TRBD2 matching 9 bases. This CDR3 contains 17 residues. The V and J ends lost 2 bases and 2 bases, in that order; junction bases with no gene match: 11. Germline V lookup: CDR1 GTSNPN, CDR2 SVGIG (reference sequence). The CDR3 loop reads CAWSKGGLAGTTDTQYF. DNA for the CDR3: TGTGCCTGGAGTAAAGGCGGGCTAGCGGGGACCACAGATACGCAGTATTTT. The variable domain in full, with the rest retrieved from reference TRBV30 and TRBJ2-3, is SQTIHQWPATLVQPVGSPLSLECTVEGTSNPNLYWYRQAAGRGLQLLFYSVGIGQISSEVPQNLSASRPQDRQFILSSKKLLLSDSGFYLCAWSKGGLAGTTDTQYFGPGTRLTVL.

This CDR3 is CSARSPGVAVFTGELFF. The CDR3 nucleotides are TGCAGTGCTAGAAGCCCAGGGGTAGCAGTTTTCACCGGGGAGCTGTTTTTT. The chain carries TRBV20-1 and TRBJ2-2; weak D call: TRBD1 (6 bases). Looked up from germline, CDR1 is DFQATT and CDR2 is SNEGSKA (reference sequence). The CDR3 is 17 amino acids. With 2 bases removed from V and 4 bases from J, the gap between germline ends came to 20 bases.

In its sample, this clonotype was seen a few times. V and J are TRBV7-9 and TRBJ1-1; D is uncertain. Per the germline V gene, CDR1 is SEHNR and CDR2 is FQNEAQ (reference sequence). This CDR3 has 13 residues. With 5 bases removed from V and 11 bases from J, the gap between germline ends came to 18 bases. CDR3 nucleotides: TGTGCCAGCAGCGCCCGAGGCCTCGCTGGGGCTTTCTTT. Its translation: CASSARGLAGAFF.